A selection of T cell receptor beta chains follows, all from one sample in a study of Ad26.COV2.S vaccination and SARS-CoV-2 variants. Sequenced by immunoSEQ multiplex PCR; TCRdb stores in-frame clones only, minus some. Altogether 250,000 or so clones are present, roughly nine tenths being singletons, with the ten largest covering 2.5% to 3.5%. Sequenced here: peripheral blood, sampled in a trial of Ad26.COV2.S vaccine versus placebo. Receptor source: a person between 18 and 65 years old who received the Ad26.COV2.S COVID-19 vaccine or a placebo. Both conserved end residues are part of each CDR3. The D gene is left open where the match is weak. Clone size is not always given. Where it is, it says once, few, many or a class for expanded clones.

cdr3_aa	cdr3_nt	d_call	clone_size	j_call	v_call
CSVDVGGAKETQYF	TGCAGCGTTGATGTGGGAGGGGCAAAAGAGACCCAGTACTTC	TRBD2	.	TRBJ2-5	TRBV29-1
CASSFDPYGYTF	TGTGCCAGCAGTTTCGACCCCTATGGCTACACCTTC	.	.	TRBJ1-2	TRBV12-3/TRBV12-4
CASSTRTGAGEKLFF	TGTGCCAGCAGCACCAGGACAGGGGCAGGGGAAAAACTGTTTTTT	TRBD1	.	TRBJ1-4	TRBV9
CASSQDMGGDEQFF	TGCGCCAGCAGCCAAGATATGGGGGGAGATGAGCAGTTCTTC	.	.	TRBJ2-1	TRBV4-1
CASSIGAATNEKLFF	TGTGCCAGTAGTATTGGGGCGGCAACTAATGAAAAACTGTTTTTT	.	.	TRBJ1-4	TRBV19
CASSLDTNLEAFF	TGTGCCAGCAGTCTAGACACGAATCTTGAAGCTTTCTTT	.	.	TRBJ1-1	TRBV2
CASSPKEGVKGETQYF	TGTGCCAGCAGCCCCAAGGAAGGGGTCAAAGGAGAGACCCAGTACTTC	.	once	TRBJ2-5	TRBV7-9
CASRRGTVYNSPLHF	TGTGCCAGCAGAAGGGGGACGGTTTATAATTCACCCCTCCACTTT	.	.	TRBJ1-6	TRBV6-5
CASSLDRGTRGTQYF	TGTGCCAGCAGTTTGGACAGGGGGACCCGGGGGACCCAGTACTTC	TRBD1	.	TRBJ2-5	TRBV27
CASSPEAGSQTGELFF	TGTGCCAGCTCACCAGAGGCAGGGTCACAAACCGGGGAGCTGTTTTTT	.	.	TRBJ2-2	TRBV18
CASSAKRVGLGDNSPLHF	TGTGCCAGCAGCGCGAAAAGAGTGGGGCTCGGCGATAATTCACCCCTCCACTTT	.	.	TRBJ1-6	TRBV7-8
CASHRTDYGYTF	TGTGCCAGTCACCGGACTGATTATGGCTACACCTTC	.	.	TRBJ1-2	TRBV19
CAISPGTELFF	TGTGCCATCAGTCCCGGGACAGAACTGTTTTTT	TRBD1	.	TRBJ1-4	TRBV10-3
CASSVAPPGQGDNEQFF	TGTGCCAGCAGCGTAGCTCCGCCAGGACAGGGCGACAATGAGCAGTTCTTC	TRBD1	.	TRBJ2-1	TRBV9
CASSPGGPKNIQYF	TGTGCCAGCAGTCCCGGGGGACCCAAAAACATTCAGTACTTC	.	.	TRBJ2-4	TRBV7-2
CASSPLGRETQYF	TGTGCCAGCTCACCACTGGGTCGGGAGACCCAGTACTTC	.	.	TRBJ2-5	TRBV18
CASRLTGRTEAFF	TGTGCCAGCAGGCTGACAGGGCGAACTGAAGCTTTCTTT	TRBD1	once	TRBJ1-1	TRBV12-3/TRBV12-4
CASSLGQGVGYGYTF	TGTGCCAGCAGCTTAGGACAGGGGGTGGGCTATGGCTACACCTTC	TRBD1	.	TRBJ1-2	TRBV7-9